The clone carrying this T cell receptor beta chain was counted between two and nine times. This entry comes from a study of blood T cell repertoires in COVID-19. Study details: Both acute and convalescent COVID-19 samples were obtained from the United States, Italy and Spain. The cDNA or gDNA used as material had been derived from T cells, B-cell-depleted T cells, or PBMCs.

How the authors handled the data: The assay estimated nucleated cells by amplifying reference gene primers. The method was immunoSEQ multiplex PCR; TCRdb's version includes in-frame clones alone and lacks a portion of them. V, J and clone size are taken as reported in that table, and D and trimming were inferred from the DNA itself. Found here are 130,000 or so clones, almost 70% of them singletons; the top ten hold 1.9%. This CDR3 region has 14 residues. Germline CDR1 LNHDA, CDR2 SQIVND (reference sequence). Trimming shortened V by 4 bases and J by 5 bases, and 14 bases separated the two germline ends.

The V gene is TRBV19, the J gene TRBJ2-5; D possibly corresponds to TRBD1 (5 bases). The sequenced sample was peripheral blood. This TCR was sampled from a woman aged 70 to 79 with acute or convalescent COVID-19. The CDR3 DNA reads TGTGCCAGTAGTACCATTACAGGAATCGAGACCCAGTACTTC. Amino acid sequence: CASSTITGIETQYF. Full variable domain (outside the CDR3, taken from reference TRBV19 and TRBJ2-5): DGGITQSPKYLFRKEGQNVTLSCEQNLNHDAMYWYRQDPGQGLRLIYYSQIVNDFQKGDIAEGYSVSREKKESFPLTVTSAQKNPTAFYLCASSTITGIETQYFGPGTRLLVL.